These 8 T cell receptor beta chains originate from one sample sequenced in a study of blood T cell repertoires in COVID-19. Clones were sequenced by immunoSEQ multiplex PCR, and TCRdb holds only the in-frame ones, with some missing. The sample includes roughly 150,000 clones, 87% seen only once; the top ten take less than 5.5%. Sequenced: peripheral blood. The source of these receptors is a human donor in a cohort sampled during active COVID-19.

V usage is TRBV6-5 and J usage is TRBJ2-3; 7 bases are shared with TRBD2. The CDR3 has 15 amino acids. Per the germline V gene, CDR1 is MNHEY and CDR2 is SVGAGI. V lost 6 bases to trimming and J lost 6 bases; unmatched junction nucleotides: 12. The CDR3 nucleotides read TGTGCCAGCAGGAGGAATAGCGGGTCTCGGGATACGCAGTATTTT. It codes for CASRRNSGSRDTQYF.

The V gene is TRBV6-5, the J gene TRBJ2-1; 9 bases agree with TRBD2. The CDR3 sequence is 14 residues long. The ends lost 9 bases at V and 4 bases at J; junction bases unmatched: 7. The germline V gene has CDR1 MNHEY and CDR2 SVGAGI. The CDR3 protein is CASYLAGPYNEQFF. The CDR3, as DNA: TGTGCCAGTTATCTAGCGGGGCCGTACAATGAGCAGTTCTTC.

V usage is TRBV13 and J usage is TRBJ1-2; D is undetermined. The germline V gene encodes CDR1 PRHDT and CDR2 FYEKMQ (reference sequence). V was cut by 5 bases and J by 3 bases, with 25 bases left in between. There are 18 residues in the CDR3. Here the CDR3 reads CASSPRILGRIFDYGYTF. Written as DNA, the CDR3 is TGTGCCAGCAGCCCCCGAATCTTGGGGAGGATCTTCGACTATGGCTACACCTTC.

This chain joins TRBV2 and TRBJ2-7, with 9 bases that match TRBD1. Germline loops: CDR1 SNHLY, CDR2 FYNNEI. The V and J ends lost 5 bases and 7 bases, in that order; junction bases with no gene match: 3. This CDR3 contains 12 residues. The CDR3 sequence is CASSNRGLEQYF. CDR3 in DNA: TGTGCCAGCAGTAACAGGGGGCTGGAGCAGTACTTC.

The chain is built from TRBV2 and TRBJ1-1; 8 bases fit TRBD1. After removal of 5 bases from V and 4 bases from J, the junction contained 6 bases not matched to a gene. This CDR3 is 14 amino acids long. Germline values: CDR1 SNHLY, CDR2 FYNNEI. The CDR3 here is CASSRQGWVTEAFF. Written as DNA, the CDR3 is TGTGCCAGCAGTCGACAGGGGTGGGTCACTGAAGCTTTCTTT.

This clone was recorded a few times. The CDR3 coding sequence is TGTGCCAGTAATGGGATGGGGCCCCTGAACACTGAAGCTTTCTTT. Translating it yields CASNGMGPLNTEAFF. V gene TRBV19 combines with J gene TRBJ1-1; the D gene is possibly TRBD1 (5 bases). The CDR3 contains 15 residues. The ends were cut back, 7 bases at V and 0 bases at J, with 15 bases in the middle. Germline V CDR1 and CDR2: LNHDA, SQIVND (reference sequence).

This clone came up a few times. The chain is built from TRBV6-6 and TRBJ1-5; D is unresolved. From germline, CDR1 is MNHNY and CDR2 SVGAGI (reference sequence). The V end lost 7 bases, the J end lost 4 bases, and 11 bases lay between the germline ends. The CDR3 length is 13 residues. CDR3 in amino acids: CASTEAGNQPQHF. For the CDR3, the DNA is TGTGCCAGCACCGAGGCGGGTAATCAGCCCCAGCATTTT.

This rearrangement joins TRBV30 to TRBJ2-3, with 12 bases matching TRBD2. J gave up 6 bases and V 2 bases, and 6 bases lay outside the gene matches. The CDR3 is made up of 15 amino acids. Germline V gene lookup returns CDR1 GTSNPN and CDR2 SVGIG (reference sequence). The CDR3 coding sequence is TGTGCCTGGAGTAGACTAGCGGGAGTCGGTGATACGCAGTATTTT. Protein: CAWSRLAGVGDTQYF.